One and the same sample provided the 31 T cell receptor beta chains below, sequenced in a study of cytomegalovirus exposure and HLA in healthy donors (dated by TCRdb to 2016 to 2017). To prepare the library, the immunoSEQ multiplex PCR assay was applied. The multiplex PCR relied on a mix of 60 forward primers for TCR Vbeta segments and 13 reverse primers for TCR Jbeta segments. TCRdb provides this immuneACCESS table in a form limited to in-frame rearrangements. Some clones are lacking; in checked studies, under half of them reflect an unresolved V gene, and why the rest are absent is not known. Recorded for this sample are around 200,000 clones; approximately 86% of them occurred a single time. Roughly 0.32% of the sample belongs to the ten largest clones. Sequenced: PBMCs. Source of these receptors: a woman in her 30s in good health and CMV-seronegative.

The chain carries TRBV11-2 and TRBJ2-1; the D is unclear. Trimming took 0 bases from V and 6 from J, leaving 9 bases between them. The length of the CDR3 is 14 residues. Germline CDR1 is SGHAT and CDR2 is FQNNGV. The CDR3 bases are TGTGCCAGCAGCTTAGACACAGTTTCCAATGAGCAGTTCTTC. Protein: CASSLDTVSNEQFF.

This chain joins TRBV6-1 and TRBJ1-5; the D gene is possibly TRBD1 (6 bases). Between the trimmed V and J ends, which lost 4 bases and 9 bases, there was a span of 13 bases. Germline CDR1 and CDR2: MNHNS and SASEGT. The CDR3 length is 13 residues. The CDR3 spells CASSAQGPGPQHF. CDR3 bases: TGTGCCAGCAGTGCACAGGGACCAGGGCCCCAGCATTTT.

The chain uses TRBV11-2 and TRBJ2-1; 9 nucleotides agree with TRBD1. Looked up from germline, CDR1 is SGHAT and CDR2 is FQNNGV. The CDR3 is 16 residues long. Losses at the gene ends were 1 base for V and 8 bases for J; bases not matched to a gene: 9. The DNA for the CDR3 is TGTGCCAGCAGCTTAGGTACAGGGGGCGTTGGGGATGAGCAGTTCTTC. Its protein is CASSLGTGGVGDEQFF.

J is TRBJ2-7 and V is TRBV5-1, with TRBD1 identical over 10 bases. The germline gives CDR1 SGHRS, CDR2 YFSETQ. The CDR3 consists of 15 residues. Losses at the gene ends were 3 bases for V and 6 bases for J; bases not matched to a gene: 9. CDR3 DNA: TGCGCCAGCAGCTCCGCGGGGACAGGGGTCCGCGAGCAGTACTTC. Translation: CASSSAGTGVREQYF. Full variable domain (outside the CDR3, taken from reference TRBV5-1 and TRBJ2-7): KAGVTQTPRYLIKTRGQQVTLSCSPISGHRSVSWYQQTPGQGLQFLFEYFSETQRNKGNFPGRFSGRQFSNSRSEMNVSTLELGDSALYLCASSSAGTGVREQYFGPGTRLTVT.

This clone was detected a few times. The rearrangement joins TRBV2 to TRBJ2-4; tentatively, D is TRBD2 (5 bases). The CDR3 sequence is 13 residues long. Germline V lookup: CDR1 SNHLY, CDR2 FYNNEI. The V and J ends lost 5 bases and 9 bases respectively, with 14 bases between them. In DNA form, the CDR3 reads TGTGCCAGCAGTCCCGTCCCTCGGGGCATTCAGTACTTC. This codes for CASSPVPRGIQYF.

A few counts support this clone. Within the sample, other DNA sequences also encode this same CDR3. The chain is built from TRBV7-9 and TRBJ2-1; 10 bases are a match to TRBD1. The germline V gene has CDR1 SEHNR and CDR2 FQNEAQ (reference sequence). This CDR3 region has 15 residues. The trim removed 6 bases at V and 3 bases at J, leaving 5 bases unmatched. CDR3 sequence: CASRADRGNYNEQFF. The CDR3 bases are TGTGCCAGCAGGGCGGACAGGGGGAACTACAATGAGCAGTTCTTC. The full variable domain, in which reference TRBV7-9 and TRBJ2-1 provide the parts outside the CDR3, is DTGVSQNPRHKITKRGQNVTFRCDPISEHNRLYWYRQTLGQGPEFLTYFQNEAQLEKSRLLSDRFSAERPKGSFSTLEIQRTEQGDSAMYLCASRADRGNYNEQFFGPGTRLTVL.

V is TRBV18 and J is TRBJ2-3; 9 bases fit TRBD2. CDR1 KGHSH and CDR2 LQKENI come from the germline V gene. This CDR3 is built from 14 residues. J lost 5 bases, V lost 0 bases, and 0 bases had no gene match. In DNA form, the CDR3 reads TGTGCCAGCTCACCACCGACTAGCGGAGATACGCAGTATTTT. Translation: CASSPPTSGDTQYF.

This clone has a handful of counts. The chain links TRBV6-1 to TRBJ1-2; D is ambiguous. Germline lookup yields CDR1 MNHNS and CDR2 SASEGT. CDR3 length: 14 amino acids. V lost 2 bases and J lost 4, with 11 bases in between. The chain's CDR3 is CASSENRVFYGYTF. In DNA, the CDR3 is TGTGCCAGCAGTGAAAACAGAGTCTTCTATGGCTACACCTTC.

CDR3 nucleotide sequence: TGTGCCAGCAGTTCCGGGACAGGGAGTGAAAAACTGTTTTTT. Translating it yields CASSSGTGSEKLFF. The chain recombines TRBV28 with TRBJ1-4; 9 bases match TRBD1. Trimming at V came to 4 bases and at J to 7 bases, leaving 4 bases not matched to a gene. This CDR3 spans 14 amino acids. Germline CDR1 reads MDHEN; CDR2 reads SYDVKM.

The chain is built from TRBV2 and TRBJ1-5; D uncertain. The CDR3 is 11 residues long. Per germline, CDR1 SNHLY and CDR2 FYNNEI. Between the trimmed V and J ends, which lost 5 bases and 4 bases, there was a span of 3 bases. The CDR3 reads CASSLNQPQHF. The CDR3 DNA sequence: TGTGCCAGCAGTCTTAATCAGCCCCAGCATTTT.

The chain is built from TRBV19 and TRBJ1-2; D not resolved. This CDR3 has 15 residues. V dropped 2 bases and J dropped 3 bases, with 13 bases sitting between them. Germline CDR1 and CDR2: LNHDA and SQIVND (reference sequence). The CDR3 spells CASSISGQTYYGYTF. CDR3 bases: TGTGCCAGTAGTATAAGTGGGCAGACCTACTATGGCTACACCTTC.

The chain joins TRBV11-2 to TRBJ1-5; maybe TRBD1 (6 bases). The CDR3 totals 13 residues. Germline CDR1 reads SGHAT; CDR2 reads FQNNGV. V lost 2 bases and J 4 bases, leaving 6 bases between the germline ends. CDR3 residues: CASSLTGNQPQHF. Written as DNA, the CDR3 is TGTGCCAGCAGCTTAACAGGGAATCAGCCCCAGCATTTT. Full variable domain (remainder filled in from reference TRBV11-2 and TRBJ1-5): EAGVAQSPRYKIIEKRQSVAFWCNPISGHATLYWYQQILGQGPKLLIQFQNNGVVDDSQLPKDRFSAERLKGVDSTLKIQPAKLEDSAVYLCASSLTGNQPQHFGDGTRLSIL.

The chain joins TRBV6-6 to TRBJ2-3, with no clear D. The CDR3 contains 14 residues. Germline V lookup: CDR1 MNHNY, CDR2 SVGAGI (reference sequence). V was clipped by 0 bases and J by 2 bases, with 6 bases between them. The CDR3 spells CASSYSGPTDTQYF. CDR3 DNA sequence: TGTGCCAGCAGTTACTCGGGCCCCACAGATACGCAGTATTTT.

The chain combines TRBV7-8 with TRBJ2-1; D gene unclear. The ends were cut back, 2 bases at V and 10 bases at J, with 15 bases in the middle. Germline V gives CDR1 SGHVS, CDR2 FQNEAQ. This CDR3 is 14 amino acids long. The CDR3 loop is CASSLLEINEEQFF. The CDR3 DNA sequence: TGTGCCAGCAGCTTACTAGAGATCAATGAAGAGCAGTTCTTC.

CDR3 sequence reads: CASSPGGTGRIANTEAFF. For the CDR3, the DNA is TGCGCCAGCAGCCCCGGAGGGACAGGCCGGATCGCGAACACTGAAGCTTTCTTT. The V gene is TRBV4-1, the J gene TRBJ1-1, with 8 bases matching TRBD1. This CDR3 is built from 18 residues. Germline-derived CDR1 and CDR2 are MGHRA and YSYEKL. The V and J ends lost 4 bases and 1 base, in that order; junction bases with no gene match: 14.

The chain carries TRBV6-1 and TRBJ2-1, with D perhaps TRBD2 (5 bases). This CDR3 contains 15 residues. Germline-derived CDR1 and CDR2 are MNHNS and SASEGT. Trimming shortened V by 7 bases and J by 3 bases, and 16 bases separated the two germline ends. The CDR3 DNA reads TGTGCCAGCAACGAGGGTCCTTTGGACTACAATGAGCAGTTCTTC. Translated: CASNEGPLDYNEQFF.

J is TRBJ2-5 and V is TRBV6-5; TRBD2 might be the D (5 bases). V lost 0 bases, J lost 5 bases, and 10 bases lay in between. This CDR3 comprises 14 residues. Germline values: CDR1 MNHEY, CDR2 SVGAGI. The CDR3 DNA reads TGTGCCAGCAGTTACTCATCTAGCCGGGAGACCCAGTACTTC. This sequence encodes CASSYSSSRETQYF.

The chain combines TRBV11-3 with TRBJ2-7; perhaps TRBD1 as D (5 bases). This CDR3 is built from 14 residues. Germline values: CDR1 SGHNT, CDR2 YENEEA. With 6 bases removed from V and 5 bases from J, the gap between germline ends came to 17 bases. The chain's CDR3 is CASSIERDSHEQYF. The CDR3 DNA sequence: TGTGCCAGCAGTATCGAGAGAGACAGCCACGAGCAGTACTTC. Based on the CDR3 plus reference TRBV11-3 and TRBJ2-7, the full variable domain is EAGVVQSPRYKIIEKKQPVAFWCNPISGHNTLYWYLQNLGQGPELLIRYENEEAVDDSQLPKDRFSAERLKGVDSTLKIQPAELGDSAVYLCASSIERDSHEQYFGPGTRLTVT.

This clone was counted once. The chain carries TRBV7-2 and TRBJ2-2, with 8 positions matching TRBD2. Germline V CDR1 and CDR2: SGHTA, FQGNSA. The CDR3 consists of 15 residues. The V gene end was trimmed by 4 bases and the J gene end by 6 bases; junction bases not matched to a gene: 7. The CDR3 region has the DNA TGTGCCAGCAGCTCCGGGGGGGGAGACGCCGGGGAGCTGTTTTTT. Translating gives CASSSGGGDAGELFF.

This clone occurred once. This rearrangement joins TRBV6-5 to TRBJ1-2, with D perhaps TRBD1 (5 bases). Trimming left V 4 bases short and J 8 bases short, with 17 bases between. Germline V gene lookup returns CDR1 MNHEY and CDR2 SVGAGI. This CDR3 region has 14 residues. The chain's CDR3 is CASSFSPGVEGYTF. The CDR3 DNA reads TGTGCCAGCAGTTTCTCCCCGGGGGTGGAAGGCTACACCTTC.

The chain recombines TRBV21-1 with TRBJ1-6. TRBV21-1 is a documented pseudogene. The CDR3 loop spans 19 amino acids. The CDR3 sequence is CASSKTRQGWSSYNSPLHF. The CDR3, as DNA: TGTGCCAGCAGCAAAACGCGGCAAGGCTGGAGCTCCTATAATTCACCCCTCCACTTT.

This chain joins TRBV10-3 and TRBJ1-1; D call uncertain. The germline V gene has CDR1 ENHRY and CDR2 SYGVKD. V was cut by 0 bases and J by 1 base, with 6 bases left in between. This CDR3 spans 14 amino acids. CDR3 nucleotide sequence: TGTGCCATCAGTGAGTCTGGGCAGAACACTGAAGCTTTCTTT. It is translated as CAISESGQNTEAFF.

CDR3 sequence: CASSLELSDEQFF. CDR3 coding DNA: TGTGCCAGCAGCTTAGAGCTTAGCGATGAGCAGTTCTTC. The rearrangement links TRBV7-2 to TRBJ2-1, with a possible D match to TRBD2 (5 bases). CDR3 length: 13 amino acids. V was pared by 1 base and J by 8 bases, with 9 bases between. The germline V gene encodes CDR1 SGHTA and CDR2 FQGNSA.

V and J are TRBV29-1 and TRBJ2-1; no firm D call. This CDR3 has 17 residues. Per the germline V gene, CDR1 is SQVTM and CDR2 is ANQGSEA. The ends were cut back, 3 bases at V and 0 bases at J, with 18 bases in the middle. This chain's CDR3 is CSVEPDHDPSSYNEQFF. The DNA of the CDR3 is TGCAGCGTTGAGCCCGATCACGATCCGAGCTCCTACAATGAGCAGTTCTTC.

This rearrangement joins TRBV13 to TRBJ2-3, with D possibly being TRBD2 (6 bases). The CDR3 loop spans 12 amino acids. Germline CDR1 and CDR2: PRHDT and FYEKMQ (reference sequence). Trimming left V 5 bases short and J 6 bases short, with 9 bases between. The CDR3 sequence is CASSDSGDTQYF. DNA for the CDR3: TGTGCCAGCAGCGATAGCGGCGATACGCAGTATTTT.

The CDR3 DNA sequence: TGCGCCAGCAGCTTGGAGGCTAGCGGGGCATTCGAGCAGTACTTC. This codes for CASSLEASGAFEQYF. The chain is built from TRBV5-1 and TRBJ2-7; 9 bases align to TRBD2. This CDR3 has 15 residues. Germline trimming cut 0 bases from V and 6 bases from J; bases unmatched to any gene: 7. The germline CDR1 and CDR2 sequences are SGHRS and YFSETQ.

The V call is TRBV19, the J call TRBJ1-1; D is uncertain. This CDR3 is built from 14 residues. V was pared by 2 bases and J by 1 base, with 8 bases between. The germline V gene has CDR1 LNHDA and CDR2 SQIVND (reference sequence). CDR3 sequence (DNA): TGTGCCAGTAGTATAAGTACTGCGAACACTGAAGCTTTCTTT. It encodes CASSISTANTEAFF.

This rearrangement joins TRBV6-1 to TRBJ2-2, with unresolved D. This CDR3 spans 11 amino acids. V lost 6 bases, J lost 6 bases, and 5 bases lay in between. The V gene's germline CDR1 is MNHNS and CDR2 SASEGT. CDR3 nucleotides: TGTGCCAGCAGGGCTGCCGGGGAGCTGTTTTTT. It specifies CASRAAGELFF.

The gene calls are TRBV5-1 and TRBJ2-7; TRBD1 aligns across 7 bases. Unmatched junction bases numbered 8, after V lost 4 bases and J lost 1 base. This CDR3 contains 15 residues. From germline, CDR1 is SGHRS and CDR2 YFSETQ. The CDR3 DNA follows: TGCGCCAGCAGCACCCGACCACAGGGGTCCTACGAGCAGTACTTC. Encoded protein: CASSTRPQGSYEQYF.

The chain recombines TRBV28 with TRBJ2-2; D uncertain. Per germline, CDR1 MDHEN and CDR2 SYDVKM. CDR3 length equals 13 residues. V was shortened by 9 bases and J by 1 base, with 9 bases between the two germline ends. The CDR3 sequence is CASRRRNTGELFF. The CDR3, as DNA: TGTGCCAGTCGTCGTAGGAACACCGGGGAGCTGTTTTTT.

V gene TRBV2 combines with J gene TRBJ1-1; D remains unclear. The germline gives CDR1 SNHLY, CDR2 FYNNEI. CDR3 length equals 11 residues. V shed 8 bases and J shed 6 bases, with 10 bases lying between them. The CDR3 loop reads CASGGRAEAFF. CDR3 DNA sequence: TGTGCCAGCGGTGGGAGGGCTGAAGCTTTCTTT.